This TCR beta chain was recorded in a study of blood T cell repertoires in COVID-19. Whole-study context: Acute and convalescent COVID-19 samples came from the United States, Italy and Spain.

Germline lookup yields CDR1 LNHDA and CDR2 SQIVND (reference sequence). The ends lost 2 bases at V and 8 bases at J; junction bases unmatched: 6. The CDR3 is made up of 14 amino acids. Per the study methods: Counts of nucleated cells, estimated from reference gene primer amplification, were obtained. Sequenced by immunoSEQ multiplex PCR; TCRdb stores in-frame clones only, minus some. V, J and clone size are taken as reported in that table, and D and trimming were inferred from the DNA itself. Of under 200,000 clones listed, around 82% are singletons. V and J are TRBV19 and TRBJ1-3; 7 nucleotides align to TRBD1. Sequenced: peripheral blood. This clonotype was sampled from a woman of 80 years or more with acute or convalescent COVID-19. CDR3 sequence: CASSITGDSDTIYF. CDR3 DNA: TGTGCCAGTAGTATAACAGGGGACTCCGACACCATATATTTT.